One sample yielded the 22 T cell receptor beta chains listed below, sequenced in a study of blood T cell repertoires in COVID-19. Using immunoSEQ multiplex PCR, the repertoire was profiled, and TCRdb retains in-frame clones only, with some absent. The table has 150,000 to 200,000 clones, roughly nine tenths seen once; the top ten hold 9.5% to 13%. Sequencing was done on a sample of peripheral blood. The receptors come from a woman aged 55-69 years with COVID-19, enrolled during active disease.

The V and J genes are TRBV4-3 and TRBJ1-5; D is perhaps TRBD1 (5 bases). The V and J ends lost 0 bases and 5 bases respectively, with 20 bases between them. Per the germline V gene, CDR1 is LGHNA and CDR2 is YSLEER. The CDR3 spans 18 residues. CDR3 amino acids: CASSQDTAGAFNHQPQHF. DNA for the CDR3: TGCGCCAGCAGCCAAGATACAGCTGGGGCCTTTAACCATCAGCCCCAGCATTTT.

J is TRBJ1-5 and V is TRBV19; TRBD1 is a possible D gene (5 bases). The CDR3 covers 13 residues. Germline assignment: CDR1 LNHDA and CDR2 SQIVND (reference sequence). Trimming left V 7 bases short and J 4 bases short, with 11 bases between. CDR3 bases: TGTGCCAGTACAGGGTCCCTTAATCAGCCCCAGCATTTT. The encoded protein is CASTGSLNQPQHF.

CDR3 residues: CASSYEGGPERDNEQFF. CDR3 coding DNA: TGTGCCAGCAGTTACGAGGGAGGGCCCGAGCGCGACAATGAGCAGTTCTTC. The V call is TRBV6-2 or TRBV6-3, the J call TRBJ2-1; TRBD2 matches at 7 bases. The germline V gene encodes CDR1 MNHEY and CDR2 SVGEGT. The CDR3 extends over 17 amino acids. Unmatched junction bases numbered 12, after V lost 2 bases and J lost 5 bases.

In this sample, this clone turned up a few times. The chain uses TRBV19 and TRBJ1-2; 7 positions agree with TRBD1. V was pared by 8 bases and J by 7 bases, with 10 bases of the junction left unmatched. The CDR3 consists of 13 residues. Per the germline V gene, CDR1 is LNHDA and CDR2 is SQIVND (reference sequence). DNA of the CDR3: TGTGCCAGTCGAAACAGGGGCGGCGGTGGCTACACCTTC. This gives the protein CASRNRGGGGYTF.

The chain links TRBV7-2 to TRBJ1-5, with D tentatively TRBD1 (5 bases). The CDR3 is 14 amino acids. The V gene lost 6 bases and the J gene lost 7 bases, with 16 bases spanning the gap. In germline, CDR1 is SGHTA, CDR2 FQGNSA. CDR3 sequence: CASSKRDRGQPQHF. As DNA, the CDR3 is TGTGCCAGCAGTAAGAGGGATCGGGGGCAGCCCCAGCATTTT.

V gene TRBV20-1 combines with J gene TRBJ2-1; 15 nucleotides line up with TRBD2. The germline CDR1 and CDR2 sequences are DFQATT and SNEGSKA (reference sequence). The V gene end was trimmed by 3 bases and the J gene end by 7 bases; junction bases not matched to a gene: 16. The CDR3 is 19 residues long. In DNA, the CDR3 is TGCAGTGCTAGTAGGCCGGGACTAGCGGGAGGCCAACCCAAAAATGAGCAGTTCTTC. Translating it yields CSASRPGLAGGQPKNEQFF.

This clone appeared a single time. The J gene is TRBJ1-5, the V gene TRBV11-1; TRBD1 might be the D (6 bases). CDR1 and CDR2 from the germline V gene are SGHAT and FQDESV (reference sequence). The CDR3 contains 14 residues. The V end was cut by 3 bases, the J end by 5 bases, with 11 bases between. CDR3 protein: CASSLDSGDQPQHF. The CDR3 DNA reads TGTGCCAGCAGCTTGGACAGCGGGGATCAGCCCCAGCATTTT.

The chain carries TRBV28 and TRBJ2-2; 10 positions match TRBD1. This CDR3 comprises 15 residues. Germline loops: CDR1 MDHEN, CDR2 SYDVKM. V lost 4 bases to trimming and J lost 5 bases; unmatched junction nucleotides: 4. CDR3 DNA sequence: TGTGCCAGCAGTTCGCCGGGACAGGGGACCGGGGAGCTGTTTTTT. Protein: CASSSPGQGTGELFF.

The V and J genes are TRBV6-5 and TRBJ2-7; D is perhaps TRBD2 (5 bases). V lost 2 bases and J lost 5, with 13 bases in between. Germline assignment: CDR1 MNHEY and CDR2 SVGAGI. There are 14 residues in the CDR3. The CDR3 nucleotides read TGTGCCAGCAGTTACGATGGGGAAGCGGACGAGCAGTACTTC. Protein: CASSYDGEADEQYF.

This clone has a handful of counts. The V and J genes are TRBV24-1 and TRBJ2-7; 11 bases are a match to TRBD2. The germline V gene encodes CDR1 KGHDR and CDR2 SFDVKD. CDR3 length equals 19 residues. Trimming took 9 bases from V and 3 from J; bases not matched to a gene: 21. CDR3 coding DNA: TGTGCCACCTGGGGGACTCCACTACGACTAGCGGGACGAGTCTACGAGCAGTACTTC. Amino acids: CATWGTPLRLAGRVYEQYF.

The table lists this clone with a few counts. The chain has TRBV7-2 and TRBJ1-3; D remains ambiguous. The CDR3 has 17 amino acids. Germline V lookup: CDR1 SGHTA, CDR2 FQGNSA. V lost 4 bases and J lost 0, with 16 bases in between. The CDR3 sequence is CASSSLPPAISGNTIYF. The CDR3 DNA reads TGTGCCAGCAGCTCACTACCCCCTGCCATCTCTGGAAACACCATATATTTT.

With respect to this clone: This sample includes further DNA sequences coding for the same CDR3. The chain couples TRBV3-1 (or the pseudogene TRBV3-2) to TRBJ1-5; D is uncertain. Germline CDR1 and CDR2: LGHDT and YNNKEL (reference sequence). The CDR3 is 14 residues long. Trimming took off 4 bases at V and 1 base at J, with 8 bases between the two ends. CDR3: CASSRAGSNQPQHF. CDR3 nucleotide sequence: TGTGCCAGCAGCCGGGCGGGGAGCAATCAGCCCCAGCATTTT.

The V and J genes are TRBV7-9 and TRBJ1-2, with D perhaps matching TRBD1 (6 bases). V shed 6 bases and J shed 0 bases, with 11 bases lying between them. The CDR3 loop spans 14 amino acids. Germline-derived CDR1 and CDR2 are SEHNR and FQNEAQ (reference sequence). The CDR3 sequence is CASRGTTTNYGYTF. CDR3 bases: TGTGCCAGCAGAGGGACAACGACTAACTATGGCTACACCTTC.

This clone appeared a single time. The CDR3 region is CASSPRDRVYEQYF. For the CDR3, the DNA is TGCGCCAGCAGCCCGAGGGACAGGGTCTACGAGCAGTACTTC. The chain is built from TRBV5-1 and TRBJ2-7, with 9 bases identical to TRBD1. The germline gives CDR1 SGHRS, CDR2 YFSETQ. The CDR3 has 14 amino acids. Unmatched junction bases numbered 5, after V lost 4 bases and J lost 3 bases. The full variable domain, rest sourced from reference TRBV5-1 and TRBJ2-7, is KAGVTQTPRYLIKTRGQQVTLSCSPISGHRSVSWYQQTPGQGLQFLFEYFSETQRNKGNFPGRFSGRQFSNSRSEMNVSTLELGDSALYLCASSPRDRVYEQYFGPGTRLTVT.

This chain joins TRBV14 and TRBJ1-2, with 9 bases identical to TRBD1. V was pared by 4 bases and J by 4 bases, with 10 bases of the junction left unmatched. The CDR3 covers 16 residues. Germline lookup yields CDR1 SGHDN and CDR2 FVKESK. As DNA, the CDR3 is TGTGCCAGCAGCCCTAACCCGGGACAGGGACCCTATGGCTACACCTTC. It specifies CASSPNPGQGPYGYTF.

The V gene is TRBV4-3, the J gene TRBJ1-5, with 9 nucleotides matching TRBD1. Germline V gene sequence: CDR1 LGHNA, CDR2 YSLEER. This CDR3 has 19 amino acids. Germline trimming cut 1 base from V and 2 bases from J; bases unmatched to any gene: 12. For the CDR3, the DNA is TGCGCCAGCAGCCAAGGTACGGGACAGGGAGGAGGGGGCAATCAGCCCCAGCATTTT. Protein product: CASSQGTGQGGGGNQPQHF.

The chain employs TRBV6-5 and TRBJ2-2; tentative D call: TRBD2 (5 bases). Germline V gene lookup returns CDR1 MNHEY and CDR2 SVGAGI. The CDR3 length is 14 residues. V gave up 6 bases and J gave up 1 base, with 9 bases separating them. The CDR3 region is CASRRAGNTGELFF. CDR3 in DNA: TGTGCCAGCAGGCGGGCAGGGAACACCGGGGAGCTGTTTTTT.

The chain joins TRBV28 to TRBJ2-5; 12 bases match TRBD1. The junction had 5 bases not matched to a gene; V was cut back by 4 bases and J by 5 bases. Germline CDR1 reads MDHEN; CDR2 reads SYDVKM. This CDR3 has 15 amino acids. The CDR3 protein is CASSSRDRGPETQYF. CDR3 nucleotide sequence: TGTGCCAGCAGTTCCCGGGACAGGGGGCCCGAGACCCAGTACTTC.

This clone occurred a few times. The CDR3, as DNA: TGTGCCAGCAGCCCTCCTCGGGTTCCCTACGAGCAGTACTTC. Translation gives CASSPPRVPYEQYF. The chain employs TRBV9 and TRBJ2-7; D gene uncertain. The CDR3 runs to 14 residues. The V end was cut by 4 bases, the J end by 2 bases, with 13 bases between. The germline V gene has CDR1 SGDLS and CDR2 YYNGEE.

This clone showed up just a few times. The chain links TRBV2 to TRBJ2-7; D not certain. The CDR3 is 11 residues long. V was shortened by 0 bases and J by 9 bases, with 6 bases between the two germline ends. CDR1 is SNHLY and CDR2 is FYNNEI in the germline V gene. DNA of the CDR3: TGTGCCAGCAGTGAAGCGAGTGCGCAGTACTTC. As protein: CASSEASAQYF. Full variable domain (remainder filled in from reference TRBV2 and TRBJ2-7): EPEVTQTPSHQVTQMGQEVILRCVPISNHLYFYWYRQILGQKVEFLVSFYNNEISEKSEIFDDQFSVERPDGSNFTLKIRSTKLEDSAMYFCASSEASAQYFGPGTRLTVT.

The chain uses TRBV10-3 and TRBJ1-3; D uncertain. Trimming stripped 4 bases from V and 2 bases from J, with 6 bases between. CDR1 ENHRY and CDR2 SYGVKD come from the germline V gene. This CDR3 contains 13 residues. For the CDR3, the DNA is TGTGCCATCAGTGGAGGTCCTGGAAACACCATATATTTT. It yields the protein CAISGGPGNTIYF.

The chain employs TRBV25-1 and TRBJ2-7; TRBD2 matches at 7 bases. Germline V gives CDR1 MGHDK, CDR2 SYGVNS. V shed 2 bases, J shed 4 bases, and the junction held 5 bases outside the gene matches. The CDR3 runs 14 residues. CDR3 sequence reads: CASSEKLARYEQYF. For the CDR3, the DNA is TGTGCCAGCAGTGAAAAACTAGCGAGGTACGAGCAGTACTTC.